Listed here is a single T cell receptor (beta chain). This clonotype has a handful of counts. This receptor's antigen is unknown. Base qualities are not at hand, and no much larger clone is one base apart. TCRdb records Illumina NovaSeq 6000 as the sequencer. TCRalpha and TCRbeta cDNA libraries were built by 5'RACE with constant-segment primers, adding sample barcodes and unique molecular identifiers. Trizol reagent was used to extract RNA from every sample. The libraries were amplified in two PCR steps, and the second step added a second sample barcode and Illumina TruSeq adapters. Sequencing of libraries was performed on an Illumina NovaSeq with 2 x 150 bp paired-end reads. The authors processed their data as follows. With migec v1.2.7, reads were demultiplexed and then collapsed into UMI-guided consensus sequences. Using mixcr v2.1.11, the UMI consensuses were aligned to TRA and TRB V and J templates and assembled into clonotypes. A clonotype was counted as expanded or contracted only if both edgeR and NoisET called the change significant, with noise models trained on biological replicates. For edgeR calls, a false discovery rate-adjusted p below 0.01 and a log2 fold-change threshold of 1 were applied. PCA with hierarchical clustering of max-normalized trajectories of the 1000 most abundant clonotypes was used as exploratory dynamics analysis. Separately sequenced CD4+ and CD8+ repertoires were used to assign the CD4 or CD8 phenotype of responding clones. The raw public reads went through TCRdb reprocessing: fastp at Q25, MiXCR clone calling, in-frame beta chains kept. Each CDR3 protein appears once, grouped with its most common genes and DNA. Clone size and V and J calls follow TCRdb, not the original study. In all, the sample holds 250,000 to 350,000 distinct CDR3 sequences, and 15% to 20% of those were seen once. The ten largest clonotypes hold approximately 23% of the sample.

This record comes from a study of T-cell memory formation after mild COVID-19 (dated by TCRdb to the early 2020s). At the level of the whole study: TCR sequence clusters from the two donors were largely donor specific. In a couple of donors, T-cell clones that expanded and contracted after mild COVID-19 were tracked by sequencing TCRalpha and TCRbeta repertoires over time. Two young, previously healthy adult volunteers made up the cohort, one male and one female. Results and caveats for the whole study, not just this receptor: Some responding clones were detected in pre-infection memory, suggesting pre-existing cross-reactive memory T cells joined the SARS-CoV-2 response. Contracting CD4+ clones turned up mainly in the CM and EM memory subsets, whereas EMRA was where CD8+ clones were enriched. Balanced CD4/CD8 phenotypes were observed for clones contracting from day 15 to 85, whereas a bias towards CD4+ was observed for a second wave of clones expanding from day 15 to 37. The study covered only a couple of mild cases, and larger cohorts including severe cases with pre-infection samples were considered necessary. The second-wave clones that peaked on day 37 were not confirmed to be SARS-CoV-2 specific.

The CDR3 holds 14 amino acids from the cysteine to the phenylalanine. Only the CDR3 DNA stays, 42 bases, in frame from base 1. A distance of 11 bases separates the germline ends of V and J, which lose 5 bases and 2 bases respectively. CDR1 and CDR2, looked up from the germline V gene, are SGHAT and FQNNGV. PBMCs were isolated by Ficoll-Paque density gradient centrifugation. What was sequenced was PBMCs or a T cell subset sorted from them (not recorded which). Recombination joined TRBV11-2 with TRBJ2-3, and perhaps TRBD1 as D gene, on 6 matching bases. This clonotype was obtained from a man between 18 and 29 years old who had mild COVID-19 (a few samples of this study predate the infection). The sample titles of this study are shuffled in the database, so cell type and time point are left out; the donor was told from shared clones. At the DNA level, the sequence is TGTGCCAGCAGCAAAGACAGGCACACAGATACGCAGTATTTT. The translation is CASSKDRHTDTQYF.